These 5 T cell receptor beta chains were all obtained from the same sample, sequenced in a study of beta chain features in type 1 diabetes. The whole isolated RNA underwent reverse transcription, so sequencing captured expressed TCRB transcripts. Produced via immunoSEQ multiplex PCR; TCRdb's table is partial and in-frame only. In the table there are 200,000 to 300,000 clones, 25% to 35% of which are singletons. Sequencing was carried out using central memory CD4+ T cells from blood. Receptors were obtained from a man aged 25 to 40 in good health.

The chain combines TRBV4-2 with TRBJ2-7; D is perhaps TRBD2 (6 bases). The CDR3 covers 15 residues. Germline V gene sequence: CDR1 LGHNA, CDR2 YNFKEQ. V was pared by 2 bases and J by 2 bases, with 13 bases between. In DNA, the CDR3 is TGTGCCAGCAGCCAACTACTAGCAGAAGCCTACGAGCAGTACTTC. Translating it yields CASSQLLAEAYEQYF.

This chain's CDR3 is CASSLQGNYGYTF. As DNA, the CDR3 is TGTGCCAGCAGCTTACAGGGAAACTATGGCTACACCTTC. J is TRBJ1-2 and V is TRBV5-4; D may be TRBD1 (6 bases). V was shortened by 2 bases and J by 2 bases, with 7 bases between the two germline ends. Germline lookup yields CDR1 SGHNT and CDR2 YYREEE (reference sequence). The CDR3 is 13 residues long.

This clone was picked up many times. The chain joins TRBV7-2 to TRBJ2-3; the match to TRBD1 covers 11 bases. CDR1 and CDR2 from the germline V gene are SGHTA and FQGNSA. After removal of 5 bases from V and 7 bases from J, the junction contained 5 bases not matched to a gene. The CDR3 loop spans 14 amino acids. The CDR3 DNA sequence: TGTGCCAGCAGCCAGGGACAGGGGGGACATACGCAGTATTTT. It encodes CASSQGQGGHTQYF.

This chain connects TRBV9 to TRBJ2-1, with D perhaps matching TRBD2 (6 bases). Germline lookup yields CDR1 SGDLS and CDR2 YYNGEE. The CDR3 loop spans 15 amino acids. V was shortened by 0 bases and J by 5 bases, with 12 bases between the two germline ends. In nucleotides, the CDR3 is TGTGCCAGCAGCGTAGGGGGGGACCACCACAATGAGCAGTTCTTC. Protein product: CASSVGGDHHNEQFF. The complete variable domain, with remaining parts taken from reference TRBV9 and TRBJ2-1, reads DSGVTQTPKHLITATGQRVTLRCSPRSGDLSVYWYQQSLDQGLQFLIQYYNGEERAKGNILERFSAQQFPDLHSELNLSSLELGDSALYFCASSVGGDHHNEQFFGPGTRLTVL.

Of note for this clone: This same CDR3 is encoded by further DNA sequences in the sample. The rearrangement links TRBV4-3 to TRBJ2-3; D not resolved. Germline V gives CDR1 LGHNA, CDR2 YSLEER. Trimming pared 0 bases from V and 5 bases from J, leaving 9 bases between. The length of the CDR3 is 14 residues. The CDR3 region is CASSQDGRGDTQYF. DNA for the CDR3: TGCGCCAGCAGCCAAGATGGGCGAGGAGATACGCAGTATTTT.